The 16 T cell receptor beta chains presented below share a single source sample, sequenced in a study of early T cells in non-severe SARS-CoV-2 infection. TCRdb analysed the 5' RACE reads with MiXCR anew, one entry per CDR3 protein. The data show tens of thousands of distinct CDR3 sequences, with 9.5% to 15% seen just once and about 16% held by the top ten. Sequenced sample: whole blood. Receptor source: an adult who was a healthcare worker with PCR-confirmed SARS-CoV-2 infection or an uninfected control (not recorded which).

This clonotype was counted ten times or more. The V and J genes are TRBV5-5 and TRBJ1-2; TRBD1 matches 8 bases. The germline gives CDR1 SGHKS, CDR2 YYEKEE (reference sequence). With V trimmed by 4 bases and J by 7 bases, 6 bases remained unmatched. The CDR3 totals 13 residues. CDR3 DNA sequence: TGTGCCAGCAGCCACACAGGGGGTCGTGGCTACACCTTC. Its translation is CASSHTGGRGYTF.

The chain joins TRBV7-2 to TRBJ2-7; the D gene is possibly TRBD1 (6 bases). Per germline, CDR1 SGHTA and CDR2 FQGNSA. The CDR3 consists of 14 residues. The ends were cut back, 5 bases at V and 3 bases at J, with 14 bases in the middle. As DNA, the CDR3 is TGTGCCAGCAGCGCGACAGGTAGCTTCTACGAGCAGTACTTC. The encoded protein is CASSATGSFYEQYF.

J is TRBJ2-6 and V is TRBV12-3 or TRBV12-4; weak D call: TRBD2 (5 bases). The CDR3 is 15 residues long. V lost 6 bases and J 0 bases, leaving 9 bases between the germline ends. Here the CDR3 DNA reads TGTGCCAGCAGGATCCGGGGCTCTGGGGCCAACGTCCTGACTTTC. Its protein is CASRIRGSGANVLTF.

This clonotype was detected only a few times. The J gene is TRBJ2-5, the V gene TRBV5-1, with D perhaps given as TRBD1 or TRBD2 (6 bases each). Germline CDR1 and CDR2: SGHRS and YFSETQ. V was clipped by 3 bases and J by 5 bases, with 14 bases between them. The CDR3 consists of 14 residues. Written as DNA, the CDR3 is TGCGCCAGCAGCTCGCCAGGGGCGGGGGAGACCCAGTACTTC. It yields the protein CASSSPGAGETQYF.

This clonotype has a handful of counts. The chain carries TRBV7-2 and TRBJ2-7, with a tentative D call TRBD1 (6 bases). V lost 0 bases, J lost 2 bases, and 11 bases lay in between. This CDR3 contains 15 residues. CDR1 is SGHTA, CDR2 FQGNSA, per germline. The CDR3 sequence is CASSLAPDSPYEQYF. CDR3 nucleotides: TGTGCCAGCAGCTTAGCCCCGGACAGCCCCTACGAGCAGTACTTC. The full variable domain, rest sourced from reference TRBV7-2 and TRBJ2-7, is GAGVSQSPSNKVTEKGKDVELRCDPISGHTALYWYRQSLGQGLEFLIYFQGNSAPDKSGLPSDRFSAERTGGSVSTLTIQRTQQEDSAVYLCASSLAPDSPYEQYFGPGTRLTVT.

For this clonotype: A much larger clone is a single base away; this may be a read error. CDR3: CAISGVDSGGYEQYF. The CDR3 DNA sequence: TGTGCCATCAGTGGTGTGGACTCCGGGGGCTACGAGCAGTACTTC. This rearrangement joins TRBV10-3 to TRBJ2-7; D is possibly TRBD2 (6 bases). Germline V gives CDR1 ENHRY, CDR2 SYGVKD. The CDR3 spans 15 residues. Trimming pared 4 bases from V and 3 bases from J, leaving 16 bases between.

A few counts support this clonotype. This chain uses TRBV5-1 with TRBJ2-7, with D possibly called TRBD1 or TRBD2 (6 bases each). With 4 bases removed from V and 5 bases from J, the gap between germline ends came to 13 bases. CDR1 and CDR2 (germline): SGHRS, YFSETQ. CDR3 size: 13 residues. CDR3 sequence: CASSVQEGDEQYF. CDR3 sequence (DNA): TGCGCCAGCAGCGTACAGGAGGGGGACGAGCAGTACTTC.

The rearrangement links TRBV18 to TRBJ1-2; no clear D. V was clipped by 1 base and J by 8 bases, with 11 bases between them. The CDR3 consists of 13 residues. CDR1 is KGHSH, CDR2 LQKENI, per germline. The chain's CDR3 is CASSPQDGAGYTF. CDR3 bases: TGTGCCAGCTCACCACAAGACGGAGCGGGCTACACCTTC.

In its sample, this clonotype was seen a few times. The V gene is TRBV12-3 or TRBV12-4, the J gene TRBJ1-2; perhaps TRBD1 as D (5 bases). This CDR3 is 14 amino acids long. Trimming stripped 1 base from V and 4 bases from J, with 10 bases between. CDR3 sequence (DNA): TGTGCCAGCAGTTTAGTGGGGACCCCCTATGGCTACACCTTC. Residues: CASSLVGTPYGYTF.

The chain carries TRBV7-2 and TRBJ2-1; D possibly uses TRBD1 or TRBD2 (5 bases each). This CDR3 is 13 amino acids long. In germline, CDR1 is SGHTA, CDR2 FQGNSA. Between the trimmed V and J ends, which lost 5 bases and 8 bases, there was a span of 13 bases. Here the CDR3 reads CASSGHRGDEQFF. The CDR3 nucleotides are TGTGCCAGCAGCGGTCACCGGGGCGATGAGCAGTTCTTC.

This clonotype was seen ten or more times. CDR3 bases: TGTGCCAGCAGCCAAGCAGGGGGAAACACCGGGGAGCTGTTTTTT. Translated, it gives CASSQAGGNTGELFF. The chain joins TRBV4-2 to TRBJ2-2; 7 bases are a match to TRBD1. The junction had 1 base not matched to a gene; V was cut back by 1 base and J by 2 bases. This CDR3 comprises 15 residues. Germline CDR1 reads LGHNA; CDR2 reads YNFKEQ.

Details on this clonotype: At one end, the junction sequence differs from germline, possibly due to a read error. This sequence joins TRBV7-8 and TRBJ1-3; the D is unclear. Germline V lookup: CDR1 SGHVS, CDR2 FQNEAQ. This CDR3 is 13 amino acids long. CDR3 in amino acids: CASSQDSENTIYF. Here the CDR3 DNA reads TGTGCCAGCAGCCAAGACTCTGAAAACACCATATATTTT.

Ten or more counts support this clonotype. The rearrangement joins TRBV2 to TRBJ1-5; possible D gene TRBD1, 5 bases. V was pared by 2 bases and J by 5 bases, with 13 bases between. Germline assignment: CDR1 SNHLY and CDR2 FYNNEI. The CDR3 is 15 amino acids. CDR3 protein: CASSEIWGADQPQHF. The DNA of the CDR3 is TGTGCCAGCAGTGAAATATGGGGCGCGGATCAGCCCCAGCATTTT.

Notes on this clonotype: At one of its ends the junction is not consistent with the germline gene, which may arise from a read error. The chain combines TRBV28 with TRBJ1-1; perhaps TRBD1 as D (6 bases). Germline CDR1 and CDR2: MDHEN and SYDVKM. The CDR3 has 14 residues. The CDR3 loop reads CASSSPGAWTEAFF. The CDR3 nucleotides are TGTGCCAGCAGTTCCCCGGGGGCGTGGACTGAAGCTTTTTTT. The complete variable domain, with remaining parts taken from reference TRBV28 and TRBJ1-1, reads DVKVTQSSRYLVKRTGEKVFLECVQDMDHENMFWYRQDPGLGLRLIYFSYDVKMKEKGDIPEGYSVSREKKERFSLILESASTNQTSMYLCASSSPGAWTEAFFGQGTRLTVV.

V usage is TRBV19 and J usage is TRBJ1-2; a weak D match, TRBD1 (6 bases). Looked up from germline, CDR1 is LNHDA and CDR2 is SQIVND (reference sequence). The CDR3 is 15 amino acids. Trimming removed 5 bases from V and 5 bases from J, with 18 bases in between. DNA of the CDR3: TGTGCCAGTAGTCCAACTAGGACAGCCGTTTATGGCTACACCTTC. This sequence encodes CASSPTRTAVYGYTF.

This clonotype was picked up many times. J is TRBJ2-7 and V is TRBV29-1; D is possibly TRBD1 or TRBD2 (5 bases each). This CDR3 is 12 amino acids long. V lost 6 bases and J lost 4, with 13 bases in between. Germline V gives CDR1 SQVTM, CDR2 ANQGSEA. The CDR3 nucleotides are TGCAGCGTAGGGGAGTTCGGGTACGAGCAGTACTTC. The encoded protein is CSVGEFGYEQYF.